This TCR beta chain was found in a study of blood T cell repertoires in COVID-19. Study-wide context: Samples taken during acute and convalescent COVID-19 were collected in the United States, Italy and Spain.

The CDR3 covers 14 residues. The V end was cut by 4 bases, the J end by 1 base, with 12 bases between. The germline gives CDR1 SGHKS, CDR2 YYEKEE (reference sequence). The table came from immunoSEQ multiplex PCR; TCRdb's copy has only in-frame clones and leaves some out. The sample has some 110,000 clones; over 60% are singletons. V and J are TRBV5-5 and TRBJ2-7; no clear D. The TCR comes from an elderly man with COVID-19, enrolled during active disease. The sample comprised peripheral blood. DNA of the CDR3: TGTGCCAGCAGCCCTCGGAGCGTTTCCTACGAGCAGTACTTC. It yields the protein CASSPRSVSYEQYF.